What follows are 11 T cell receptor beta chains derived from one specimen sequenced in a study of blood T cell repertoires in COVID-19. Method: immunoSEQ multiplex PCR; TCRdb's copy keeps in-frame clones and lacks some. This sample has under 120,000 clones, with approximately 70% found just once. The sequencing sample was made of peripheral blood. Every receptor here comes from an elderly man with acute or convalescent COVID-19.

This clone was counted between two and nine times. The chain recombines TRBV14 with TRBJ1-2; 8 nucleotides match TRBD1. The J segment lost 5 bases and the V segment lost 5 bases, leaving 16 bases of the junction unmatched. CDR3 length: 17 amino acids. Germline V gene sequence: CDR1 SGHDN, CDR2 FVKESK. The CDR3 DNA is TGTGCCAGCAGCTGGACAGGGTCCAGGACTGTTGGGTATGGCTACACCTTC. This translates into CASSWTGSRTVGYGYTF.

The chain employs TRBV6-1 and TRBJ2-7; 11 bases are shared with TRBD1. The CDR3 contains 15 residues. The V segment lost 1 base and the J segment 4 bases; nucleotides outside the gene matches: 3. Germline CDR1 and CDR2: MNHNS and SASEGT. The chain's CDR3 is CASSEGRDRGYEQYF. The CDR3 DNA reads TGTGCCAGCAGTGAAGGCCGGGACAGGGGGTACGAGCAGTACTTC.

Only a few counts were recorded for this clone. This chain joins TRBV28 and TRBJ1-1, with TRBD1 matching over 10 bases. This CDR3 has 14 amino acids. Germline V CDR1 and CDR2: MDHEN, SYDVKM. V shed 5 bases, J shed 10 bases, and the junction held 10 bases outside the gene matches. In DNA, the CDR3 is TGTGCCAGCAGTCTACCGGGACAGGGGAGGTTAGCTTTCTTT. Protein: CASSLPGQGRLAFF.

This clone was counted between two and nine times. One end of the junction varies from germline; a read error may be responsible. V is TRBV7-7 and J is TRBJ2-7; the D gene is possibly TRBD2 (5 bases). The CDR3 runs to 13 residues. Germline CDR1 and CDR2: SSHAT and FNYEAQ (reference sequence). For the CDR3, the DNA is TGTGCCAGCACCTTAAGAGGGTACTACGAGCAGTACTTC. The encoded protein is CASTLRGYYEQYF.

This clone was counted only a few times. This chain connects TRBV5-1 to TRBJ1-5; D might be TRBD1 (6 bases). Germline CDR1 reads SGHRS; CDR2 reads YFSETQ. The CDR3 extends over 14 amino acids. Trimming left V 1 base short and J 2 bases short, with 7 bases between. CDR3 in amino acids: CASSLSGGNQPQHF. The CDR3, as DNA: TGCGCCAGCAGCTTGTCAGGGGGCAATCAGCCCCAGCATTTT.

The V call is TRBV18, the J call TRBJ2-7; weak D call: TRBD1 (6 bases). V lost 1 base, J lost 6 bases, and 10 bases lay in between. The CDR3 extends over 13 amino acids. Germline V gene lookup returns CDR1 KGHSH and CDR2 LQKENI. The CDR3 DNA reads TGTGCCAGCTCACCACAGGCAGGGGCCGAGCAGTACTTC. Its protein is CASSPQAGAEQYF.

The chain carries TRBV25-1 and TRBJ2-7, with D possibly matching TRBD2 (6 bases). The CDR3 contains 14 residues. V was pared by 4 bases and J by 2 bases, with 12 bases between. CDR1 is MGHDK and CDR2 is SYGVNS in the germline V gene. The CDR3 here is CASSGGRPPYEQYF. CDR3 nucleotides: TGTGCCAGCAGTGGAGGGAGGCCCCCCTACGAGCAGTACTTC.

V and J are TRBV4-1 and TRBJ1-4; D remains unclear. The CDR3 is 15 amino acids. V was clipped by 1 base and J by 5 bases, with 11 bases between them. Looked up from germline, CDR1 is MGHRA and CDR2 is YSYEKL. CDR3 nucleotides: TGCGCCAGCAGCCAAGCCCAGGATCGGAATGAAAAACTGTTTTTT. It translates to CASSQAQDRNEKLFF.

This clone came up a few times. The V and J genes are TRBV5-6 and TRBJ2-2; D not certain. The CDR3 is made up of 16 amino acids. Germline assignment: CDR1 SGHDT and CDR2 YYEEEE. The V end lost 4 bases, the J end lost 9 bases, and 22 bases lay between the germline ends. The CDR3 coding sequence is TGTGCCAGCAGCGTAGGCGGCGGTCTCCCCGTCAGGGAGCTGTTTTTT. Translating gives CASSVGGGLPVRELFF. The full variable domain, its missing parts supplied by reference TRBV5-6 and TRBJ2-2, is DAGVTQSPTHLIKTRGQQVTLRCSPKSGHDTVSWYQQALGQGPQFIFQYYEEEERQRGNFPDRFSGHQFPNYSSELNVNALLLGDSALYLCASSVGGGLPVRELFFGEGSRLTVL.

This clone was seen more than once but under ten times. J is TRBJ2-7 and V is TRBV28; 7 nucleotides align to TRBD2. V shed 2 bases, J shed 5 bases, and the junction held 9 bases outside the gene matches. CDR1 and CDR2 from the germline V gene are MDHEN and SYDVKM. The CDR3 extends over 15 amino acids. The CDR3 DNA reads TGTGCCAGCAGTTTAGTCCGGGAGGTGGACGACGAGCAGTACTTC. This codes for CASSLVREVDDEQYF.

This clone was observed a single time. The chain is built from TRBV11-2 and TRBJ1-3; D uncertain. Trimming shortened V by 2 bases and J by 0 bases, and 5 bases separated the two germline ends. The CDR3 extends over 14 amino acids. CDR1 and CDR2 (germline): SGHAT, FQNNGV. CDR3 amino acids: CASSLSISGNTIYF. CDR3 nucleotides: TGTGCCAGCAGCTTAAGCATCTCTGGAAACACCATATATTTT. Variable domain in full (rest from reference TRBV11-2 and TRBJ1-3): EAGVAQSPRYKIIEKRQSVAFWCNPISGHATLYWYQQILGQGPKLLIQFQNNGVVDDSQLPKDRFSAERLKGVDSTLKIQPAKLEDSAVYLCASSLSISGNTIYFGEGSWLTVV.